This T cell receptor beta chain is drawn from a study of T-cell reconstitution after alpha-beta-depleted transplantation in children. Study observations and caveats: After transplant, at about two months, alpha-beta T cells were reportedly derived from several hundred expanded graft clones. Certain patients had high TCRbeta diversity at day 60, and it came from recipient T cells and thymic progenitors that survived. By one year post-transplant, T-cell counts and diversity largely arose from T cells that were newly produced.

On this clonotype itself: Its matching antigen is unknown.

This CDR3 is 17 amino acids long. V was pared by 4 bases and J by 0 bases, with 9 bases of the junction left unmatched. Germline V gene lookup returns CDR1 SGHRS and CDR2 YFSETQ. Preparation of the TCRbeta library used unique molecular identifiers. Each CDR3 protein is one row after TCRdb ran MiXCR on the PCR reads. The data contain 500,000 or so distinct CDR3 sequences, 11% of them singletons. Sequenced material: PBMCs, mostly from graft donor cells, taken 180 days after TCRalphabeta/CD19-depleted stem cell transplant. The chain joins TRBV5-1 to TRBJ2-2; the match to TRBD1 covers 7 bases. This receptor was taken from a female patient aged 2-15 years who had a stem cell transplant for aplastic anemia, so the T cells may come from the graft donor. Written as DNA, the CDR3 is TGCGCCAGCAGCCCAGGGCCAACAGGGGCGAACACCGGGGAGCTGTTTTTT. This codes for CASSPGPTGANTGELFF.